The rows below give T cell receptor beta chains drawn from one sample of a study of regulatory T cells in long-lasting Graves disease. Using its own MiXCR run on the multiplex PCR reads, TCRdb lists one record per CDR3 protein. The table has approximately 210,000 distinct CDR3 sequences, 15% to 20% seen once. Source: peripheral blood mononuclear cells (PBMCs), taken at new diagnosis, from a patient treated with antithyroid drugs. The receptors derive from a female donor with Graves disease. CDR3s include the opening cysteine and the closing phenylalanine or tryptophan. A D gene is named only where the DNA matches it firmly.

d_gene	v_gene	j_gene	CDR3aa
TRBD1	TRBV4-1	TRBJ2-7	CASSQGGLGGRTYEQYF
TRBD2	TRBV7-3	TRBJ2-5	CASSASGQETQYF
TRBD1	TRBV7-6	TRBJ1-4	CASSWRQGDEKLFF
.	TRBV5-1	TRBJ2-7	CASSLEGGGSYEQYF
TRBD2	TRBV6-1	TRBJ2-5	CASSLSGVQEAQYF
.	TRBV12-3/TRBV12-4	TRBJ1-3	CASTPSRTSGNTIYF
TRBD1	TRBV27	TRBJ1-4	CASSMTQGALSQLFF
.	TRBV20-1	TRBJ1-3	CSALTAQTGNTIYF
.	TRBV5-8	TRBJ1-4	CASSLMREDEKLFF
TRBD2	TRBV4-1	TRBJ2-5	CASSRRREDQETQYF
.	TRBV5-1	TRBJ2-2	CASSRGGGTGELFF
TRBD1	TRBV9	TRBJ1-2	CASSPVDRASYGYTF
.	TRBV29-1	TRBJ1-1	CSVPTGRYEAFF
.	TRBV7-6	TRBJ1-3	CASSLGVPSGNTIYF
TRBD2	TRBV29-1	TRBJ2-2	CSVEEYKTGTRAGELFF
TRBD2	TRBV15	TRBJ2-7	CATSRDGTSGSCEQYF
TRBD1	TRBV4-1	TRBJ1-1	CASSQKVNRGPTEAFF
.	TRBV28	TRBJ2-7	CASSVGRSYEQYF
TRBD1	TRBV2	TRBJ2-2	CASSGDRANTGELFF
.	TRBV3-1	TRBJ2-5	CASILTGSSETQYF
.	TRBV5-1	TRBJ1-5	CASSLDMDQPQHF
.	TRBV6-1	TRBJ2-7	CASSNLSGGGSEDEQYF
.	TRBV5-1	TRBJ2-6	CASSQTNSGANVLTF
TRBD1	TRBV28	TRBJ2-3	CASSSGGDTDTQYF
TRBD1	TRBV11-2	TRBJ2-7	CASSLGQGSGQYF
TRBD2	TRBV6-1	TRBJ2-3	CASRGSGGASTQYF
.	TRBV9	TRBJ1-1	CAGSAKPRTEAFF
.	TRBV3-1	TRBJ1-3	CASSQDMGYTIYF
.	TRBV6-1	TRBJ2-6	CASSNIANVLTF
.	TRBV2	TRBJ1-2	CASSESHLTYYGYTF
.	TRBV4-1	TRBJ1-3	CASSQHGSSGNTIYF
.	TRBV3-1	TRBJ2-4	CASSHVIAGRNLAKNIQYF
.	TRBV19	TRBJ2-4	CASSSFRTRNIQYF
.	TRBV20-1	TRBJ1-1	CSARDSGVTEAFF
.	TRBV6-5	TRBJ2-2	CASSYKNWFTGELFF
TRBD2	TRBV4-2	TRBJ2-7	CASSQDGLAGQLEQYF
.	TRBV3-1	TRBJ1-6	CASSPGSLGNSPLHF
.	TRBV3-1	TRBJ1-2	CASSPDFSSGGYTF
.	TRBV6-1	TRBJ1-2	CASSHLSGGEGYTF
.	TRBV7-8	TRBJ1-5	CASSLTELNQPQHF
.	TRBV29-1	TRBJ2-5	CSVGSAQETQYF
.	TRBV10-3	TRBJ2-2	CAISGGTGELFF
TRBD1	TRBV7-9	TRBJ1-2	CASSWDRDGYTF
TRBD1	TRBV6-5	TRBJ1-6	CASSYSTWTGASPLHF
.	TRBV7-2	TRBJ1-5	CASSLVGLVRPQHF
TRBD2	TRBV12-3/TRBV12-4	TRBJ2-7	CASSFTAGVEQYF
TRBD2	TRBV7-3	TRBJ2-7	CASSFRRTSGRAGYEQYF
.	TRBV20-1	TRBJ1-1	CSARRFTSAEAFF
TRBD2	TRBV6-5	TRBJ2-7	CASSYSPGLADGQYF
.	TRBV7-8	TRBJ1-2	CASSPRTSSGYGYTF
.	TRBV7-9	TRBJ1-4	CASSLDGWGSTNEKLFF
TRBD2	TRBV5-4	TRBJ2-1	CASSQNRLANEQFF
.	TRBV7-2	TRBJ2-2	CASSLGWTGELFF
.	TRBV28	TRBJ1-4	CASSQQLTNEKLFF
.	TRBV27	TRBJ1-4	CASSPDSYNEKLFF
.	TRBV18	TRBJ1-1	CASSSNRVRNTEAFF
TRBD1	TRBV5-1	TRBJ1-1	CASSLAGTVTLEAFF
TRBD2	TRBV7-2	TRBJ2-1	CASLLAASSYNEQFF
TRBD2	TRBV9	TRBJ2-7	CASSGNPFAGGPLYEQYF
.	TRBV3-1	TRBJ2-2	CASSQGVGELFF